This T cell receptor beta chain was profiled in a study of CD4+ T cells in melanoma. The CDR3 loop spans 13 amino acids. CDR1 and CDR2 (germline): SGHDN, FVKESK. V lost 4 bases and J 6 bases, leaving 12 bases between the germline ends. Here immunoSEQ multiplex PCR was the method, and the copy in TCRdb shows in-frame clones only, minus some. The table lists about 11,000 clones, about 72% of them singletons, with around 9.7% in the top ten. This clonotype was sampled from a human donor with melanoma. The V and J genes are TRBV14 and TRBJ1-2; D unclear. The sequenced sample was cells from a culture (not recorded whether cultured in vitro). The CDR3 loop reads CASSLVQTDGYTF. The CDR3 region has the DNA TGTGCCAGCAGCCTAGTCCAGACGGATGGCTACACCTTC.